The rows below give T cell receptor beta chains drawn from one sample of a study of shared clonotypes between healthy human individuals. Profiling relied on immunoSEQ multiplex PCR, and the TCRdb table lists in-frame clones only, not all of them. The sample records a few million clones, 93% being singletons. What was sequenced was naive CD8+ T cells from PBMCs. The receptor source for this set is a young man in good health. Some clones in this sample may be carry-over from other donors' samples. CDR3s include the opening cysteine and the closing phenylalanine or tryptophan. Each record gives: D gene, J gene, CDR3 length, V gene, clone size, CDR3 protein, CDR3 DNA. A D gene is named only where the DNA matches it firmly. The size field is filled for only some rows; it gives once, few, many or a size class.

TRBD1,TRBJ2-7,15,TRBV19,-,CASSIMGQGNDEQYF,TGTGCCAGTAGTATAATGGGACAGGGAAACGACGAGCAGTACTTC
-,TRBJ2-3,14,TRBV9,-,CASSVADRTDTQYF,TGTGCCAGCAGCGTAGCGGACCGCACAGATACGCAGTATTTT
-,TRBJ1-1,15,TRBV28,-,CASSLSVLGESEAFF,TGTGCCAGCAGTTTATCGGTTTTGGGAGAATCCGAAGCTTTCTTT
-,TRBJ2-2,12,TRBV14,-,CASSQGAGELFF,TGTGCCAGCAGCCAAGGAGCCGGGGAGCTGTTTTTT
-,TRBJ1-5,13,TRBV27,few,CASSPHSNQPQHF,TGTGCCAGCAGTCCCCATAGCAATCAGCCCCAGCATTTT
TRBD1,TRBJ2-5,15,TRBV2,-,CASSEGRGTAETQYF,TGTGCCAGCAGTGAAGGCAGGGGGACGGCGGAGACCCAGTACTTC
-,TRBJ2-7,12,TRBV10-3,-,CAISETVYEQYF,TGTGCCATCAGCGAGACAGTATACGAGCAGTACTTC
TRBD1,TRBJ1-1,15,TRBV7-9,-,CASSLATGLNTEAFF,TGTGCCAGCAGCTTGGCGACAGGGCTGAACACTGAAGCTTTCTTT
TRBD2,TRBJ2-3,13,TRBV15,-,CATTSGRKDTQYF,TGTGCCACCACTAGCGGGAGAAAAGATACGCAGTATTTT
-,TRBJ1-1,14,TRBV5-4,-,CASSLSGRDTEAFF,TGTGCCAGCAGCTTGTCCGGCAGGGACACTGAAGCTTTCTTT
TRBD1,TRBJ1-6,15,TRBV6-5,-,CASSSRTGEDSPLHF,TGTGCCAGCAGTTCCCGGACAGGGGAAGATTCACCCCTCCACTTT
TRBD2,TRBJ2-2,17,TRBV11-2,once,CASSLIRLAGGAGELFF,TGTGCCAGCAGCTTAATCCGCCTAGCGGGAGGGGCCGGGGAGCTGTTTTTT
-,TRBJ1-5,15,TRBV4-1,-,CASSQATRGNQPQHF,TGCGCCAGCAGCCAAGCGACCAGAGGAAATCAGCCCCAGCATTTT
-,TRBJ1-3,14,TRBV29-1,-,CSVQGTVGGNTIYF,TGCAGCGTTCAAGGGACCGTTGGAGGAAACACCATATATTTT
TRBD1,TRBJ2-1,15,TRBV28,-,CASSWTGERGNEQFF,TGTGCCAGCAGCTGGACAGGGGAGCGGGGCAATGAGCAGTTCTTC
-,TRBJ2-7,13,TRBV7-7,-,CASSLGVGTEQYF,TGTGCCAGCAGCTTAGGTGTCGGAACCGAGCAGTACTTC
-,TRBJ2-7,14,TRBV6-5,-,CASSYSPGMNEQYF,TGTGCCAGCAGTTACTCTCCAGGGATGAACGAGCAGTACTTC
-,TRBJ2-3,16,TRBV6-5,-,CASSYSGATSTDTQYF,TGTGCCAGCAGTTACTCGGGGGCCACTAGCACAGATACGCAGTATTTT
-,TRBJ2-3,17,TRBV11-2,-,CASSLGTQLGVADTQYF,TGTGCCAGCAGCTTAGGGACCCAACTAGGGGTAGCAGATACGCAGTATTTT
-,TRBJ1-2,15,TRBV5-6,-,CASSLPGTIHYGYTF,TGTGCCAGCAGCTTACCCGGGACAATACATTATGGCTACACCTTC
-,TRBJ1-1,14,TRBV4-1,-,CASSQGPGVAEAFF,TGCGCCAGCAGCCAAGGACCCGGTGTAGCTGAAGCTTTCTTT
TRBD1,TRBJ1-2,14,TRBV28,-,CASSLGTGGSGYTF,TGTGCCAGCAGTTTAGGGACAGGGGGAAGCGGCTACACCTTC
TRBD1,TRBJ2-2,17,TRBV11-2,-,CASSLPRTGPHTGELFF,TGTGCCAGCAGCTTACCGAGGACAGGGCCTCACACCGGGGAGCTGTTTTTT
TRBD2,TRBJ2-1,16,TRBV27,-,CASRPRLADHYNEQFF,TGTGCCAGCAGGCCGAGACTAGCGGATCATTACAATGAGCAGTTCTTC
TRBD1,TRBJ1-2,16,TRBV6-5,once,CASSYKGQGADYGYTF,TGTGCCAGCAGTTATAAGGGACAGGGGGCTGACTATGGCTACACCTTC
-,TRBJ2-5,14,TRBV6-5,many,CASSRTGFQETQYF,TGTGCCAGCAGTAGGACTGGGTTCCAAGAGACCCAGTACTTC
-,TRBJ1-1,14,TRBV5-1,-,CASSLGTNRIEAFF,TGCGCCAGCAGTCTCGGTACCAACAGGATAGAAGCTTTCTTT
TRBD1,TRBJ2-3,15,TRBV6-5,once,CASSTGTGFLDTQYF,TGTGCCAGCAGCACCGGGACAGGGTTTTTGGATACGCAGTATTTT
-,TRBJ1-2,11,TRBV14,-,CASSQGGRYTF,TGTGCCAGCAGCCAGGGTGGGCGCTACACCTTC
TRBD1,TRBJ2-4,16,TRBV11-2,-,CASSARAGGAKNIQYF,TGTGCCAGCAGCGCGCGGGCAGGGGGAGCCAAAAACATTCAGTACTTC
TRBD1,TRBJ2-2,15,TRBV5-6,once,CASSWGDRSTGELFF,TGTGCCAGCAGCTGGGGGGACAGGAGCACCGGGGAGCTGTTTTTT
TRBD2,TRBJ2-3,15,TRBV14,-,CASSPGLTLADTQYF,TGTGCCAGCAGCCCGGGACTAACCTTGGCAGATACGCAGTATTTT
-,TRBJ1-5,15,TRBV19,-,CASSIQGTGNQPQHF,TGTGCCAGTAGTATACAGGGGACGGGCAATCAGCCCCAGCATTTT
-,TRBJ2-3,13,TRBV27,-,CASGGPSTDTQYF,TGTGCCAGCGGGGGACCTAGCACAGATACGCAGTATTTT
-,TRBJ1-5,18,TRBV10-3,-,CAISESGTTFIGNQPQHF,TGTGCCATCAGTGAATCCGGGACGACCTTCATCGGGAATCAGCCCCAGCATTTT
-,TRBJ2-1,14,TRBV5-6,-,CASSWPSGYNEQFF,TGTGCCAGCAGCTGGCCCTCGGGTTACAATGAGCAGTTCTTC
-,TRBJ2-1,13,TRBV4-1,-,CASSQPLGNEQFF,TGCGCCAGCAGCCAACCGCTAGGGAATGAGCAGTTCTTC
TRBD1,TRBJ2-7,14,TRBV7-9,-,CASSPDRGLYEQYF,TGTGCCAGCAGCCCCGACAGGGGGCTCTACGAGCAGTACTTC
TRBD2,TRBJ2-2,14,TRBV4-1,-,CASSLSGSGGELFF,TGCGCCAGCAGCCTGAGCGGGAGTGGCGGGGAGCTGTTTTTT
-,TRBJ2-7,15,TRBV4-1,once,CASSQGDRSSYEQYF,TGCGCCAGCAGCCAAGGGGACCGGAGCTCCTACGAGCAGTACTTC
TRBD1,TRBJ2-7,16,TRBV7-8,-,CASSLVPRQGAGEQYF,TGTGCCAGCAGCTTAGTACCGAGGCAGGGGGCAGGCGAGCAGTACTTC
-,TRBJ2-1,13,TRBV13,-,CASSLARRYEQFF,TGTGCCAGCAGCTTAGCCCGGCGGTATGAGCAGTTCTTC
TRBD1,TRBJ1-4,15,TRBV4-1,-,CASSQGRQGDEKLFF,TGCGCCAGCAGCCAAGGTCGGCAGGGGGATGAAAAACTGTTTTTT
TRBD1,TRBJ1-5,20,TRBV10-3,-,CAISESMVRGLGYSNQPQHF,TGTGCCATCAGTGAGTCGATGGTCAGGGGGCTCGGGTATAGCAATCAGCCCCAGCATTTT
-,TRBJ1-4,13,TRBV4-3,-,CASSQNGREKLFF,TGCGCCAGCAGCCAAAACGGGAGGGAAAAACTGTTTTTT
-,TRBJ2-1,15,TRBV27,-,CASSDWGSSYNEQFF,TGTGCCAGCAGTGATTGGGGGAGCTCCTACAATGAGCAGTTCTTC
TRBD2,TRBJ2-4,19,TRBV5-1,-,CASSPGSGESLGSKNIQYF,TGCGCCAGCAGCCCCGGTAGCGGGGAAAGCTTGGGGTCCAAAAACATTCAGTACTTC
-,TRBJ2-6,14,TRBV10-3,-,CAITGSVGANVLTF,TGTGCCATCACAGGGTCTGTTGGGGCCAACGTCCTGACTTTC
-,TRBJ1-2,13,TRBV5-1,-,CASSLKVGYGYTF,TGCGCCAGCAGCTTGAAGGTGGGCTATGGCTACACCTTC
-,TRBJ2-7,15,TRBV4-1,-,CASSQGRYTLYEQYF,TGCGCCAGCAGCCAAGGACGCTACACCCTCTACGAGCAGTACTTC
TRBD2,TRBJ2-1,16,TRBV5-1,-,CASSSPAGASYNEQFF,TGCGCCAGCAGCTCCCCAGCGGGAGCCTCCTACAATGAGCAGTTCTTC
-,TRBJ1-1,11,TRBV18,few,CASFDGTEAFF,TGTGCCAGCTTTGATGGCACTGAAGCTTTCTTT
TRBD1,TRBJ1-4,15,TRBV7-6,once,CASSSGTGGIGKLFF,TGTGCCAGCAGCTCAGGGACAGGGGGTATCGGAAAACTGTTTTTT
-,TRBJ2-7,16,TRBV29-1,-,CSVEVFSPQSSYEQYF,TGCAGCGTTGAAGTATTCTCACCCCAAAGCTCCTACGAGCAGTACTTC
TRBD2,TRBJ2-1,18,TRBV27,-,CASSWNPRTSGKPNEQFF,TGTGCCAGCAGTTGGAATCCTCGGACTAGCGGGAAACCCAATGAGCAGTTCTTC
-,TRBJ2-7,13,TRBV9,-,CASSPWDTYEQYF,TGTGCCAGCAGCCCATGGGACACCTACGAGCAGTACTTC
-,TRBJ1-5,20,TRBV10-2,once,CASSESTRVTGMSGNQPQHF,TGCGCCAGCAGTGAGTCGACGCGAGTTACAGGGATGAGCGGCAATCAGCCCCAGCATTTT